These 6 T cell receptor beta chains share one sample of origin, sequenced in a study of T cell changes during pregnancy in multiple sclerosis (dated by TCRdb to between 2018 and 2021). The receptor library was made with the immunoSEQ multiplex PCR assay. This is the immuneACCESS table as TCRdb keeps it, with only in-frame sequences that have V and J called. A part of the clones is gone; compared with another copy, unresolved V genes explain less than half, and the rest is unexplained. Recorded for this sample are some 60,000 clones; just under 95% of them occurred a single time. The ten most abundant clones make up approximately 0.35% of the sample. Material: CD4+ T cells from peripheral blood mononuclear cells, obtained before pregnancy. The receptors were gathered from a female donor with multiple sclerosis, enrolled in a pregnancy study.

The genes are TRBV6-5 and TRBJ1-4; 9 nucleotides agree with TRBD1. This CDR3 contains 14 residues. The V gene end was trimmed by 6 bases and the J gene end by 6 bases; junction bases not matched to a gene: 5. CDR1 MNHEY and CDR2 SVGAGI come from the germline V gene. The CDR3 nucleotides read TGTGCCAGCAGACCCGACAGGGGGTATGAAAAACTGTTTTTT. This translates into CASRPDRGYEKLFF.

The rearrangement uses TRBV5-5 and TRBJ2-7; D call uncertain. V gave up 4 bases and J gave up 3 bases, with 17 bases separating them. Germline values: CDR1 SGHKS, CDR2 YYEKEE (reference sequence). This CDR3 comprises 15 residues. The CDR3 DNA is TGTGCCAGCAGCCTACAGTCGCACCTAAACTACGAGCAGTACTTC. Protein product: CASSLQSHLNYEQYF.

This clone was seen once. This chain joins TRBV30 and TRBJ2-2, with D possibly being TRBD2 (6 bases). This CDR3 spans 16 amino acids. The germline gives CDR1 GTSNPN, CDR2 SVGIG (reference sequence). Trimming took off 0 bases at V and 0 bases at J, with 11 bases between the two ends. The CDR3 sequence: CAWSVFGSANTGELFF. The CDR3 DNA reads as TGTGCCTGGAGTGTATTCGGGAGTGCGAACACCGGGGAGCTGTTTTTT.

This sequence joins TRBV14 and TRBJ2-7, with 7 bases identical to TRBD2. The trim removed 1 base at V and 7 bases at J, leaving 16 bases unmatched. Germline V gene lookup returns CDR1 SGHDN and CDR2 FVKESK. This CDR3 spans 17 amino acids. In DNA, the CDR3 is TGTGCCAGCAGCCAAGTGCGGTATTGGGGCGGGAGAATTGAGCAGTACTTC. Its translation is CASSQVRYWGGRIEQYF.

The chain joins TRBV7-2 to TRBJ2-7; D might be TRBD1 (6 bases). The CDR3 covers 15 residues. Germline assignment: CDR1 SGHTA and CDR2 FQGNSA. The V end lost 1 base, the J end lost 1 base, and 11 bases lay between the germline ends. The CDR3 nucleotides are TGTGCCAGCAGCTTAGGGCCCGGGACATCCTACGAGCAGTACTTC. This gives the protein CASSLGPGTSYEQYF. The full variable domain, its missing parts supplied by reference TRBV7-2 and TRBJ2-7, is GAGVSQSPSNKVTEKGKDVELRCDPISGHTALYWYRQSLGQGLEFLIYFQGNSAPDKSGLPSDRFSAERTGGSVSTLTIQRTQQEDSAVYLCASSLGPGTSYEQYFGPGTRLTVT.

The chain combines TRBV4-1 with TRBJ2-1; TRBD1 matches 11 bases. V was pared by 1 base and J by 7 bases, with 6 bases of the junction left unmatched. The CDR3 runs 16 residues. Germline V gene data show CDR1 as MGHRA and CDR2 as YSYEKL. The CDR3 coding sequence is TGCGCCAGCAGCCAAGGAGCCGGGACAGGGGGAAATGAGCAGTTCTTC. Its translation: CASSQGAGTGGNEQFF.